This entry lists 11 T cell receptor beta chains sequenced from one sample in a study of CD8 T cells in ankylosing spondylitis. TCRdb called the 5' RACE reads again in MiXCR, with one record for every CDR3 protein. This sample has under 250,000 distinct CDR3 sequences, with roughly 8% found just once. Sequenced material: blood, either unsorted or a sorted T cell fraction (not recorded which). All receptors derive from a female donor with ankylosing spondylitis or in good health (not recorded which).

This clonotype was detected ten times or more. This chain connects TRBV20-1 to TRBJ1-5; 10 bases line up with TRBD1. The CDR3 spans 13 residues. The ends lost 6 bases at V and 9 bases at J; junction bases unmatched: 8. In germline, CDR1 is DFQATT, CDR2 SNEGSKA (reference sequence). In nucleotides, the CDR3 is TGCAGTGCCCGGGGGACAGGGGACTGGCCCCAGCATTTT. The encoded protein is CSARGTGDWPQHF.

The table lists this clonotype with many counts. This chain links TRBV20-1 with TRBJ2-1; 14 bases agree with TRBD2. Per the germline V gene, CDR1 is DFQATT and CDR2 is SNEGSKA (reference sequence). This CDR3 comprises 15 residues. V was clipped by 2 bases and J by 9 bases; unmatched bases: 6. The CDR3 DNA is TGCAGTGCTAGACCGCCGACTAGCGGGAGGGCTGAGCAGTTCTTC. This codes for CSARPPTSGRAEQFF.

The chain uses TRBV7-2 and TRBJ1-2; 10 positions match TRBD1. The CDR3 spans 15 residues. J was trimmed by 8 bases and V by 5 bases; bases with no gene match: 11. The germline CDR1 and CDR2 sequences are SGHTA and FQGNSA. The CDR3 DNA reads TGTGCCAGCAGCATCTCGACAGGGGGCGCCTGGGGCTACACCTTC. This sequence encodes CASSISTGGAWGYTF.

This clonotype has at least ten counts. The chain employs TRBV6-2 or TRBV6-3 and TRBJ2-7, with 10 bases matching TRBD1. The length of the CDR3 is 14 residues. The ends lost 2 bases at V and 5 bases at J; junction bases unmatched: 3. CDR1 MNHEY and CDR2 SVGEGT come from the germline V gene. CDR3 nucleotides: TGTGCCAGCAGTTACGTGGGACAGGGGAACGAGCAGTACTTC. Translated, it gives CASSYVGQGNEQYF.

This clonotype has a count of ten or more. The chain recombines TRBV6-5 with TRBJ1-1; the match to TRBD1 covers 10 bases. Germline values: CDR1 MNHEY, CDR2 SVGAGI. V dropped 2 bases and J dropped 5; count of bases not matched to a gene: 11. CDR3 length equals 17 residues. This CDR3 reads CASSYRGGTGELTEAFF. The DNA for the CDR3 is TGTGCCAGCAGTTACCGGGGGGGGACAGGGGAACTTACTGAAGCTTTCTTT.

This clonotype was recorded at least ten times. J is TRBJ1-2 and V is TRBV6-1, with a possible D match to TRBD1 (5 bases). CDR1 MNHNS and CDR2 SASEGT come from the germline V gene. Trimming left V 3 bases short and J 8 bases short, with 16 bases between. This CDR3 has 14 residues. CDR3 in amino acids: CASSEQAGTGGYTF. CDR3 DNA sequence: TGTGCCAGCAGTGAGCAGGCCGGCACAGGAGGCTACACCTTC.

In this sample, this clonotype turned up many times. The rearrangement links TRBV29-1 to TRBJ2-7, with 7 bases fitting TRBD2. The CDR3 is 12 residues long. CDR1 SQVTM and CDR2 ANQGSEA come from the germline V gene. The CDR3 nucleotides are TGCAGTGGAGGCGGGAGTTCCTACGAGCAGTACTTC. Translation gives CSGGGSSYEQYF.

This clonotype was recorded at least ten times. This rearrangement joins TRBV29-1 to TRBJ1-1; a weak D match, TRBD1 (5 bases). Germline-derived CDR1 and CDR2 are SQVTM and ANQGSEA. Trimming left V 4 bases short and J 4 bases short, with 13 bases between. The CDR3 is made up of 13 amino acids. CDR3: CSVGGRASTEAFF. The CDR3 DNA follows: TGCAGCGTTGGGGGGAGAGCCTCCACTGAAGCTTTCTTT.

With regard to this clonotype: This may be a read error: a much more frequent sequence differs by one nucleotide. The J gene is TRBJ2-7, the V gene TRBV3-1, with D unclear. The germline V gene has CDR1 LGHDT and CDR2 YNNKEL (reference sequence). The CDR3 runs to 16 residues. The DNA of the CDR3 is TGTGCCTGCAGTCCCGCAGAACTGGGCGCTGTCGGTGAGCAGTACTTC. Protein sequence: CACSPAELGAVGEQYF.

This clonotype was counted at least ten times. The chain carries TRBV24-1 and TRBJ1-5; the D is unclear. The CDR3 extends over 17 amino acids. V was clipped by 4 bases and J by 6 bases, with 21 bases between them. Germline values: CDR1 KGHDR, CDR2 SFDVKD. This CDR3 is CATSDNHLILEGQPQHF. The CDR3 nucleotides are TGTGCCACCAGTGACAACCACCTAATCCTGGAGGGTCAGCCCCAGCATTTT.

This clonotype has a count of ten or more. The chain is built from TRBV5-6 and TRBJ2-1; 9 bases match TRBD1. The CDR3 runs 13 residues. Per the germline V gene, CDR1 is SGHDT and CDR2 is YYEEEE. Germline trimming cut 3 bases from V and 10 bases from J; bases unmatched to any gene: 5. The CDR3 nucleotides are TGTGCCAGCAGCTATACAGGGGGCTTGGAGCAGTTCTTC. As protein: CASSYTGGLEQFF.